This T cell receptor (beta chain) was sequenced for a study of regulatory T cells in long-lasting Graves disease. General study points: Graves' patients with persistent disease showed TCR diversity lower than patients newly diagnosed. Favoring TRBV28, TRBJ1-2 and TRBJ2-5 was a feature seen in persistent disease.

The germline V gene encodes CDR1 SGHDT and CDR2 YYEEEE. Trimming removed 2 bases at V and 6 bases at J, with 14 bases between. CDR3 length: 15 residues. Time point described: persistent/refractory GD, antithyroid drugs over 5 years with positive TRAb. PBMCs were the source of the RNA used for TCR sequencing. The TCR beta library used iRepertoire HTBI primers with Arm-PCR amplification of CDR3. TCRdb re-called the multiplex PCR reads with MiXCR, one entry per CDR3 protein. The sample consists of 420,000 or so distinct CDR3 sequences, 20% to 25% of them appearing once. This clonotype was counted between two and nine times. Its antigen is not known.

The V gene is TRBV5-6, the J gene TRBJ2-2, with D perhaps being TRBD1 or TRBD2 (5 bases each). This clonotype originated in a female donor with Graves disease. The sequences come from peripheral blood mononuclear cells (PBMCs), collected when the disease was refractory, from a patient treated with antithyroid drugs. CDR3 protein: CASSFYSRGSGELFF. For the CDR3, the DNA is TGTGCCAGCAGCTTCTATTCCCGGGGCTCCGGGGAGCTGTTTTTT.